Below are 8 T cell receptor beta chains sequenced from a single sample in a study of Graves' ophthalmopathy and Graves' hyperthyroidism. Amplification of TCR beta CDR3 regions used RNA transcripts. RT-PCR was first run with HTBI primers, then multiplex PCR in a second round. TCRdb re-analysed the multiplex PCR reads in MiXCR, keeping a single row per CDR3 protein. The sample holds under 350,000 distinct CDR3 sequences, about 17% seen once. Sequencing was carried out using peripheral blood. These receptors were taken from an adult man with Graves' ophthalmopathy.

The table lists this clonotype with many counts. The chain couples TRBV11-2 to TRBJ1-2; no clear D. V was pared by 0 bases and J by 6 bases, with 14 bases between. Germline-derived CDR1 and CDR2 are SGHAT and FQNNGV. This CDR3 has 15 amino acids. This CDR3 reads CASSLESGRNHGYTF. Written as DNA, the CDR3 is TGTGCCAGCAGCTTAGAATCCGGACGCAACCATGGCTACACCTTC.

Many counts were recorded for this clonotype. The rearrangement uses TRBV29-1 and TRBJ1-1; D call uncertain. The CDR3 length is 11 residues. Trimming shortened V by 6 bases and J by 5 bases, and 10 bases separated the two germline ends. Germline values: CDR1 SQVTM, CDR2 ANQGSEA. CDR3 amino acids: CSVGLGTEAFF. CDR3 nucleotides: TGCAGCGTGGGCCTCGGAACTGAAGCTTTCTTT.

This clonotype appeared many times. The CDR3, as DNA: TGCGCCAGCAGCTTGGCACTAGCGGGAGTTTCAGATACGCAGTATTTT. Translated: CASSLALAGVSDTQYF. The chain employs TRBV5-1 and TRBJ2-3; TRBD2 aligns across 11 bases. Unmatched junction bases numbered 4, after V lost 0 bases and J lost 4 bases. Per germline, CDR1 SGHRS and CDR2 YFSETQ. CDR3 length: 16 residues.

The chain uses TRBV28 and TRBJ2-5; 12 bases line up with TRBD2. The J segment lost 6 bases and the V segment lost 6 bases, leaving 8 bases of the junction unmatched. The CDR3 has 15 amino acids. The germline gives CDR1 MDHEN, CDR2 SYDVKM. CDR3 DNA: TGTGCCAGCAGCTCAACTAGCGGGGGGCAGAAGACCCAGTACTTC. This sequence encodes CASSSTSGGQKTQYF.

The V call is TRBV7-8, the J call TRBJ2-7, with 7 nucleotides matching TRBD1. The CDR3 covers 16 residues. Germline trimming cut 1 base from V and 1 base from J; bases unmatched to any gene: 7. CDR1 and CDR2 (germline): SGHVS, FQNEAQ. The CDR3 loop reads CASSLVETGWSYEQYF. CDR3 coding DNA: TGTGCCAGCAGCTTAGTAGAGACAGGGTGGTCCTACGAGCAGTACTTC.

DNA of the CDR3: TGCAGTGCTAACCGGGACAGGGGGCCCGGGGAGCTGTTTTTT. This translates into CSANRDRGPGELFF. This chain uses TRBV20-1 with TRBJ2-2; the match to TRBD1 covers 12 bases. V trimming: 4 bases; J trimming: 6 bases; junction bases outside the gene matches: 3. CDR3 length: 14 amino acids. The germline V gene encodes CDR1 DFQATT and CDR2 SNEGSKA (reference sequence).

This clonotype came up many times. The chain couples TRBV2 to TRBJ2-2; no reliable D call. The germline V and J ends were trimmed by 1 base and 7 bases, with 4 bases remaining between them. This CDR3 is 12 amino acids long. Germline V CDR1 and CDR2: SNHLY, FYNNEI. CDR3 bases: TGTGCCAGCAGTGAAGACGTCGGGGAGCTGTTTTTT. Its protein product is CASSEDVGELFF. Drawing the rest from reference TRBV2 and TRBJ2-2, the complete variable domain is EPEVTQTPSHQVTQMGQEVILRCVPISNHLYFYWYRQILGQKVEFLVSFYNNEISEKSEIFDDQFSVERPDGSNFTLKIRSTKLEDSAMYFCASSEDVGELFFGEGSRLTVL.

The chain is built from TRBV12-3 or TRBV12-4 and TRBJ2-7; 12 nucleotides agree with TRBD2. The CDR3 loop spans 17 amino acids. The junction had 13 bases not matched to a gene; V was cut back by 8 bases and J by 2 bases. The chain's CDR3 is CASEPLGLAGGAYEQYF. The DNA for the CDR3 is TGTGCCAGCGAACCCCTGGGACTAGCGGGTGGGGCCTACGAGCAGTACTTC.